The 14 T cell receptor beta chains below come from one sample, sequenced in a study of blood T cell repertoires in COVID-19. Here immunoSEQ multiplex PCR was the method, and the copy in TCRdb shows in-frame clones only, minus some. The sample consists of roughly 210,000 clones, about 88% of them appearing once. The sample comprised peripheral blood. Receptors were obtained from a man aged 70-80 years with acute or convalescent COVID-19.

J is TRBJ1-5 and V is TRBV16; no firm D call. CDR1 and CDR2 (germline): KGHSY, FQNENV. The V end was cut by 1 base, the J end by 6 bases, with 10 bases between. The CDR3 extends over 14 amino acids. The CDR3 region is CASSQFPRIQPQHF. In nucleotides, the CDR3 is TGTGCCAGCAGCCAATTCCCCAGGATTCAGCCCCAGCATTTT.

The chain couples TRBV5-4 to TRBJ1-4, with 7 bases lining up with TRBD1. CDR3 length: 13 amino acids. Germline V gene lookup returns CDR1 SGHNT and CDR2 YYREEE (reference sequence). The J segment lost 7 bases and the V segment lost 5 bases, leaving 5 bases of the junction unmatched. CDR3 region: CASSQGGGEKLFF. Here the CDR3 DNA reads TGTGCCAGCAGTCAGGGGGGAGGTGAAAAACTGTTTTTT.

The V and J genes are TRBV19 and TRBJ2-2, with a weak D call TRBD1 (5 bases). Germline V gene sequence: CDR1 LNHDA, CDR2 SQIVND (reference sequence). V lost 5 bases and J lost 0, with 13 bases in between. The CDR3 runs to 16 residues. The CDR3 nucleotides read TGTGCCAGTAGTGTAGGGTCGACAGCGAACACCGGGGAGCTGTTTTTT. Protein sequence: CASSVGSTANTGELFF. Drawing the rest from reference TRBV19 and TRBJ2-2, the complete variable domain is DGGITQSPKYLFRKEGQNVTLSCEQNLNHDAMYWYRQDPGQGLRLIYYSQIVNDFQKGDIAEGYSVSREKKESFPLTVTSAQKNPTAFYLCASSVGSTANTGELFFGEGSRLTVL.

The chain uses TRBV24-1 and TRBJ1-5; a weak D match, TRBD1 (5 bases). The V gene's germline CDR1 is KGHDR and CDR2 SFDVKD. The CDR3 contains 13 residues. V was cut by 5 bases and J by 7 bases, with 11 bases left in between. The CDR3 reads CATSAWGEQPQHF. The CDR3, as DNA: TGTGCCACCAGTGCATGGGGGGAACAGCCCCAGCATTTT.

A few counts support this clone. The V call is TRBV5-1, the J call TRBJ1-1, with TRBD1 identical over 7 bases. The length of the CDR3 is 13 residues. Unmatched junction bases numbered 2, after V lost 5 bases and J lost 1 base. Germline V CDR1 and CDR2: SGHRS, YFSETQ. CDR3 DNA sequence: TGCGCCAGCAGACAGGGGACGAACACTGAAGCTTTCTTT. Translated, it gives CASRQGTNTEAFF.

The chain couples TRBV30 to TRBJ2-1; maybe TRBD1 (5 bases). Germline CDR1 GTSNPN, CDR2 SVGIG (reference sequence). V was clipped by 3 bases and J by 1 base, with 19 bases between them. This CDR3 is 17 amino acids long. CDR3 region: CAWRQDDRIHSYNEQFF. CDR3 in DNA: TGTGCCTGGAGACAGGACGACCGAATCCATTCCTACAATGAGCAGTTCTTC.

This clone came up many times. CDR3 coding DNA: TGTGCCAGCAGCAGACAGCTAGCCAAAAACATTCAGTACTTC. Translated, it gives CASSRQLAKNIQYF. The genes are TRBV11-2 and TRBJ2-4; TRBD1 might be the D (5 bases). The CDR3 covers 14 residues. The V gene lost 5 bases and the J gene lost 0 bases, with 8 bases spanning the gap. Germline V lookup: CDR1 SGHAT, CDR2 FQNNGV.

This sequence joins TRBV5-8 and TRBJ1-4; possibly TRBD1 for D (5 bases). Germline CDR1 reads SGHTS; CDR2 reads YDEGEE. This CDR3 region has 13 residues. Trimming cost V 2 bases and J 7 bases, with 9 bases left between them. CDR3 in DNA: TGTGCCAGCAGCTTTAGACAGACTGAAAAACTGTTTTTT. Translation gives CASSFRQTEKLFF.

This chain uses TRBV5-1 with TRBJ1-2, with D possibly matching TRBD1 (6 bases). This CDR3 region has 12 residues. CDR1 and CDR2 (germline): SGHRS, YFSETQ. Deletions cut 3 bases from V and 8 bases from J, with 11 bases between. The CDR3 sequence is CASSWDIRGYTF. Written as DNA, the CDR3 is TGCGCCAGCAGCTGGGACATCAGGGGCTACACCTTC.

This rearrangement joins TRBV19 to TRBJ2-7; D remains ambiguous. Germline CDR1 LNHDA, CDR2 SQIVND (reference sequence). Trimming removed 3 bases at V and 0 bases at J, with 3 bases between. The CDR3 contains 12 residues. This chain's CDR3 is CASSISSYEQYF. CDR3 nucleotides: TGTGCCAGTAGTATCAGCTCCTACGAGCAGTACTTC.

This clone has a handful of counts. The chain combines TRBV7-2 with TRBJ2-3, with D uncertain. CDR1 is SGHTA, CDR2 FQGNSA, per germline. CDR3 length: 13 amino acids. Trimming took off 1 base at V and 4 bases at J, with 6 bases between the two ends. Here the CDR3 DNA reads TGTGCCAGCAGCTTAGTCAATGCAGATACGCAGTATTTT. Translated, it gives CASSLVNADTQYF.

The chain has TRBV3-1 (or the pseudogene TRBV3-2) and TRBJ2-2; 10 bases agree with TRBD2. Per germline, CDR1 LGHDT and CDR2 YNNKEL (reference sequence). CDR3 length: 16 residues. The V and J ends lost 4 bases and 5 bases, in that order; junction bases with no gene match: 7. CDR3 in DNA: TGTGCCAGCAGCCCGTCCAGCGGGAGGGGGACCGGGGAGCTGTTTTTT. It is translated as CASSPSSGRGTGELFF.

The chain combines TRBV5-4 with TRBJ2-7; 10 bases map to TRBD2. Germline V gives CDR1 SGHNT, CDR2 YYREEE (reference sequence). J gave up 4 bases and V 0 bases, and 4 bases lay outside the gene matches. The CDR3 spans 15 residues. The CDR3 DNA follows: TGTGCCAGCAGCTTGGAGGGACTAGCGATTTACGAGCAGTACTTC. This codes for CASSLEGLAIYEQYF.

The rearrangement uses TRBV6-5 and TRBJ2-7; 7 bases map to TRBD1. The CDR3 runs to 12 residues. CDR1 and CDR2 (germline): MNHEY, SVGAGI. V lost 6 bases, J lost 3 bases, and 2 bases stayed unmatched. CDR3 DNA sequence: TGTGCCAGCAGGGGGGACAGCTACGAGCAGTACTTC. Protein product: CASRGDSYEQYF.